The 27 T cell receptor beta chains reported below all come from one sample, sequenced in a study of blood T cell repertoires in COVID-19. TCRdb's copy holds only in-frame clones and misses some; the assay was immunoSEQ multiplex PCR. The sample lists some 190,000 clones; approximately 80% were seen once. The sample taken for sequencing was peripheral blood. The source of these receptors is a woman aged 45-65 years with active or convalescent COVID-19.

The chain has TRBV14 and TRBJ1-1; maybe TRBD1 (6 bases). This CDR3 comprises 13 residues. The germline V gene has CDR1 SGHDN and CDR2 FVKESK. V lost 4 bases and J lost 6, with 12 bases in between. The CDR3 loop is CASSLGGLAEAFF. The DNA for the CDR3 is TGTGCCAGCAGCCTCGGGGGGCTGGCTGAAGCTTTCTTT.

This clone came up a few times. The V call is TRBV27, the J call TRBJ1-2; 7 nucleotides align to TRBD1. With 3 bases clipped from V and 4 bases from J, the junction kept 17 bases outside the gene matches. The CDR3 runs 18 residues. In germline, CDR1 is MNHEY, CDR2 SMNVEV (reference sequence). The CDR3 reads CASSLMGVGQRMPYGYTF. DNA for the CDR3: TGTGCCAGCAGTTTGATGGGGGTGGGACAGCGAATGCCCTATGGCTACACCTTC.

The chain is built from TRBV7-8 and TRBJ1-1; D may be TRBD1 (5 bases). CDR3 length: 12 residues. CDR1 SGHVS and CDR2 FQNEAQ come from the germline V gene. V lost 5 bases and J lost 6, with 10 bases in between. Here the CDR3 reads CASSTGGPEAFF. The CDR3 DNA sequence: TGTGCCAGCAGCACCGGGGGACCTGAAGCTTTCTTT.

This sequence joins TRBV15 and TRBJ1-4; D gene ambiguous. V was cut by 5 bases and J by 7 bases, with 17 bases left in between. The CDR3 extends over 15 amino acids. CDR1 LNHNV and CDR2 YYDKDF come from the germline V gene (reference sequence). This CDR3 reads CATSGRSFLGEKLFF. CDR3 in DNA: TGTGCCACCAGCGGCCGGAGCTTCCTCGGTGAAAAACTGTTTTTT.

The genes are TRBV3-1 (or the pseudogene TRBV3-2) and TRBJ1-1, with unresolved D. Trimming pared 5 bases from V and 2 bases from J, leaving 15 bases between. Germline loops: CDR1 LGHDT, CDR2 YNNKEL (reference sequence). There are 15 residues in the CDR3. For the CDR3, the DNA is TGTGCCAGCAGCGAAACTCCAGCGGTTAACACTGAAGCTTTCTTT. Translation: CASSETPAVNTEAFF.

This chain links TRBV28 with TRBJ2-7; tentatively, D is TRBD2 (6 bases). Trimming took off 5 bases at V and 0 bases at J, with 8 bases between the two ends. This CDR3 is 13 amino acids long. Germline V gene data show CDR1 as MDHEN and CDR2 as SYDVKM. Here the CDR3 DNA reads TGTGCCAGCAGTGGAGGGAGCTCCTACGAGCAGTACTTC. Translated, it gives CASSGGSSYEQYF.

The chain is built from TRBV7-5 and TRBJ2-3; TRBD2 is taken as the D call from the table, unchecked against the DNA. TRBV7-5 counts as a pseudogene. This CDR3 has 19 residues. The CDR3 coding sequence is TGTGTCAGAAGCTTACTGCGGGAGTGCGACCTACCTAGCACAGATACGCAGTATTTT. This codes for CVRSLLRECDLPSTDTQYF.

The chain is built from TRBV9 and TRBJ1-6, with 9 bases aligning to TRBD1. J gave up 6 bases and V 3 bases, and 4 bases lay outside the gene matches. This CDR3 has 15 amino acids. Germline CDR1 and CDR2: SGDLS and YYNGEE. For the CDR3, the DNA is TGTGCCAGCAGCGCCACAGGGGGCATTAATTCACCCCTCCACTTT. Translated, it gives CASSATGGINSPLHF.

The CDR3 DNA follows: TGTGCCTGGAGTGGGTGGAGCGACTACAATGAGCAGTTCTTC. Its translation is CAWSGWSDYNEQFF. This chain uses TRBV30 with TRBJ2-1; no reliable D call. Germline CDR1 is GTSNPN and CDR2 is SVGIG (reference sequence). V dropped 1 base and J dropped 3 bases, with 10 bases sitting between them. This CDR3 is 14 amino acids long.

The gene calls are TRBV9 and TRBJ2-1; TRBD2 aligns across 13 bases. The germline V gene has CDR1 SGDLS and CDR2 YYNGEE. Trimming removed 3 bases from V and 9 bases from J; junction bases left unmatched: 9. The CDR3 loop spans 16 amino acids. The CDR3 spells CASSAGLAGVNSEQFF. DNA of the CDR3: TGTGCCAGCAGCGCAGGACTAGCGGGAGTTAATAGTGAGCAGTTCTTC.

The rearrangement uses TRBV6-6 and TRBJ2-7; tentative D call: TRBD1 (5 bases). Between the trimmed V and J ends, which lost 5 bases and 3 bases, there was a span of 11 bases. The CDR3 totals 13 residues. CDR1 and CDR2 (germline): MNHNY, SVGAGI (reference sequence). The CDR3 DNA reads TGTGCCAGCAGTGCCCCCCAGGGCTACGAGCAGTACTTC. Its protein product is CASSAPQGYEQYF.

The CDR3 DNA reads as TGTGCCAGCAGTTACGAGATGGAGACCCAGTACTTC. This sequence encodes CASSYEMETQYF. This chain uses TRBV6-2 or TRBV6-3 with TRBJ2-5; D uncertain. Between the trimmed V and J ends, which lost 2 bases and 5 bases, there was a span of 6 bases. Germline loops: CDR1 MNHEY, CDR2 SVGEGT. The CDR3 is 12 residues long.

The rearrangement joins TRBV3-1 (or the pseudogene TRBV3-2) to TRBJ1-4; TRBD1 matches 10 bases. Germline assignment: CDR1 LGHDT and CDR2 YNNKEL (reference sequence). V was pared by 2 bases and J by 5 bases, with 2 bases of the junction left unmatched. This CDR3 contains 15 residues. Here the CDR3 reads CASSQMGQGNEKLFF. CDR3 in DNA: TGTGCCAGCAGCCAAATGGGACAGGGGAATGAAAAACTGTTTTTT.

The chain couples TRBV11-3 to TRBJ2-1, with 7 bases that match TRBD2. V shed 5 bases, J shed 7 bases, and the junction held 5 bases outside the gene matches. The CDR3 spans 13 residues. Germline assignment: CDR1 SGHNT and CDR2 YENEEA. This CDR3 reads CASSRPGRNEQFF. The DNA for the CDR3 is TGTGCCAGCAGCCGGCCCGGGAGGAATGAGCAGTTCTTC.

DNA for the CDR3: TGCGCCAGCAGCTTGGGAGCGATAGGCCCCCTGTATAATTCACCCCTCCACTTT. This codes for CASSLGAIGPLYNSPLHF. The chain joins TRBV5-1 to TRBJ1-6, with no clear D. CDR1 is SGHRS and CDR2 is YFSETQ in the germline V gene. The CDR3 is 18 residues long. Trimming took 0 bases from V and 4 from J, leaving 17 bases between them.

This chain uses TRBV4-3 with TRBJ1-2; 8 nucleotides match TRBD1. The CDR3 sequence is 16 residues long. In germline, CDR1 is LGHNA, CDR2 YSLEER. With V trimmed by 5 bases and J by 5 bases, 13 bases remained unmatched. The CDR3 is CASSTLAGTGSYGYTF. CDR3 in DNA: TGCGCCAGCAGCACATTGGCCGGGACAGGTTCTTATGGCTACACCTTC.

The chain combines TRBV11-3 with TRBJ2-1; TRBD2 might be the D (6 bases). The CDR3 covers 14 residues. With 1 base removed from V and 8 bases from J, the gap between germline ends came to 12 bases. The germline gives CDR1 SGHNT, CDR2 YENEEA. This CDR3 is CASSLGGVGDEQFF. CDR3 nucleotides: TGTGCCAGCAGCTTAGGGGGGGTTGGGGATGAGCAGTTCTTC.

V is TRBV5-5 and J is TRBJ2-7, with 8 positions matching TRBD1. J gave up 4 bases and V 0 bases, and 9 bases lay outside the gene matches. CDR1 is SGHKS and CDR2 is YYEKEE in the germline V gene (reference sequence). This CDR3 contains 16 residues. CDR3 protein: CASSLVTGGFSYEQYF. CDR3 coding DNA: TGTGCCAGCAGCTTGGTCACAGGGGGTTTTTCTTACGAGCAGTACTTC.

On this clone: Other DNA sequences in the sample encode the same CDR3. The chain is built from TRBV5-1 and TRBJ1-3; 7 positions agree with TRBD1. V lost 1 base, J lost 3 bases, and 1 base stayed unmatched. Germline CDR1 SGHRS, CDR2 YFSETQ. The CDR3 has 14 residues. CDR3 DNA sequence: TGCGCCAGCAGCTTGACAGGGGATGGAAACACCATATATTTT. Translated, it gives CASSLTGDGNTIYF.

Written as DNA, the CDR3 is TGTGCCAGCTCACCATCCGTCTCTACAGGGTCTGGCTACACCTTC. This gives the protein CASSPSVSTGSGYTF. V and J are TRBV18 and TRBJ1-2, with D possibly being TRBD1 (6 bases). CDR3 size: 15 residues. Trimming pared 2 bases from V and 7 bases from J, leaving 17 bases between. Germline V gene data show CDR1 as KGHSH and CDR2 as LQKENI.

The chain has TRBV28 and TRBJ2-4; a possible D gene is TRBD1 (5 bases). The germline V gene has CDR1 MDHEN and CDR2 SYDVKM. The ends were cut back, 5 bases at V and 1 base at J, with 12 bases in the middle. CDR3 size: 15 residues. The CDR3 DNA reads as TGTGCCAGCAGTACTACCTCAGGGGCCAAAAACATTCAGTACTTC. Encoded protein: CASSTTSGAKNIQYF.

This clone was picked up a small number of times. The chain recombines TRBV4-3 with TRBJ2-7; a possible D gene is TRBD1 (5 bases). The CDR3 runs to 14 residues. The V and J ends lost 0 bases and 4 bases respectively, with 10 bases between them. Looked up from germline, CDR1 is LGHNA and CDR2 is YSLEER. CDR3 protein: CASSQDQGPYEQYF. In nucleotides, the CDR3 is TGCGCCAGCAGCCAAGATCAGGGCCCATACGAGCAGTACTTC.

This chain connects TRBV7-9 to TRBJ1-1, with TRBD1 as a possible D gene (5 bases). The CDR3 is 9 amino acids. The V gene's germline CDR1 is SEHNR and CDR2 FQNEAQ (reference sequence). The CDR3 nucleotides are TGTGCTCAGGGCACCGCAGCTTTCTTT. It encodes CAQGTAAFF.

This chain links TRBV2 with TRBJ1-5, with 10 positions matching TRBD1. Germline CDR1 reads SNHLY; CDR2 reads FYNNEI. Germline trimming cut 6 bases from V and 6 bases from J; bases unmatched to any gene: 8. CDR3 length equals 15 residues. CDR3 DNA sequence: TGTGCCAGCAGCGGAACCGGGACAGGGGTTCAGCCCCAGCATTTT. Translation gives CASSGTGTGVQPQHF. Using reference TRBV2 and TRBJ1-5 for the parts outside the CDR3, the full variable domain is EPEVTQTPSHQVTQMGQEVILRCVPISNHLYFYWYRQILGQKVEFLVSFYNNEISEKSEIFDDQFSVERPDGSNFTLKIRSTKLEDSAMYFCASSGTGTGVQPQHFGDGTRLSIL.

In this sample, this clone turned up a few times. The chain is built from TRBV29-1 and TRBJ1-2; D gene ambiguous. The CDR3 sequence is 15 residues long. V lost 4 bases, J lost 7 bases, and 22 bases lay in between. From germline, CDR1 is SQVTM and CDR2 ANQGSEA. The CDR3 bases are TGCAGCGTTGGTTCCCCCGGCGGCCGTACGAGTGGCTACACCTTC. Translating it yields CSVGSPGGRTSGYTF.

This clone has only a few counts. The V and J genes are TRBV6-6 and TRBJ1-2; the D is unclear. The CDR3 is made up of 13 amino acids. Between the trimmed V and J ends, which lost 4 bases and 2 bases, there was a span of 8 bases. The germline V gene has CDR1 MNHNY and CDR2 SVGAGI (reference sequence). The CDR3 protein is CASSFTENYGYTF. The CDR3 DNA is TGTGCCAGCAGTTTTACTGAGAACTATGGCTACACCTTC.

J is TRBJ2-7 and V is TRBV29-1; weak D call: TRBD1 (6 bases). Trimming shortened V by 0 bases and J by 0 bases, and 18 bases separated the two germline ends. The germline gives CDR1 SQVTM, CDR2 ANQGSEA. The CDR3 covers 17 residues. CDR3 in amino acids: CSVEDDGRQASSYEQYF. The DNA of the CDR3 is TGCAGCGTTGAAGATGACGGACGACAGGCGAGCTCCTACGAGCAGTACTTC.